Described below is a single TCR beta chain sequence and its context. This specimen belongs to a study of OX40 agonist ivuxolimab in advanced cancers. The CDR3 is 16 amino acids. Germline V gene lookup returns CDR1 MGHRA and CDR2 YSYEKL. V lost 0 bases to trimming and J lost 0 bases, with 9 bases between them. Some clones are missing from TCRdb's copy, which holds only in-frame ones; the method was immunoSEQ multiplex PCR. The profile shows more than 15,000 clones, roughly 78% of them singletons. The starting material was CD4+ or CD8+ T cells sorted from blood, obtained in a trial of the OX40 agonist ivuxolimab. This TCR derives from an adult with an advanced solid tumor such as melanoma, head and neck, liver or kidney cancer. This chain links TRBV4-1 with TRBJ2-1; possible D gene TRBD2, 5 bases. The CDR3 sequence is CASSQERVRSYNEQFF. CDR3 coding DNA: TGCGCCAGCAGCCAAGAGCGGGTCCGCTCCTACAATGAGCAGTTCTTC.